Following are 3 T cell receptor beta chains from one sample sequenced in a study of tumor-infiltrating lymphocytes in primary liver carcinoma. TCR beta cDNA was prepared out of approximately 470 ng total RNA by means of a constant-region primer. For TCR beta, libraries were produced by three nested multiplex PCR rounds using slightly modified ARM-PCR. The study ran its first two PCR rounds for nine to ten cycles each, using TRBV1-TRBV30 forward primers and a C-beta reverse primer. Each CDR3 protein gets one entry after TCRdb re-called the multiplex PCR reads with MiXCR. The sample shows 90,000 to 150,000 distinct CDR3 sequences, roughly 70% of them seen only once. DNA and RNA were both co-extracted from approximately 20-30 mg of bulk tissue that had not been sorted. Sequencing was done on a sample of tumor-adjacent normal liver tissue. These receptors originate from a woman aged 55-70 years with primary liver carcinoma and hepatitis B virus infection.

Comments on this clonotype: The CDR3 ends on some other residue instead of the conserved phenylalanine or tryptophan, so this is likely a read error. The chain employs TRBV29-1 and TRBJ1-1; D is unresolved. V lost 4 bases, J lost 5 bases, and 8 bases lay in between. There are 11 residues in the CDR3. Germline V lookup: CDR1 SQVTM, CDR2 ANQGSEA. CDR3 coding DNA: TGCAGCGTTGGTAAAGGTACTGAAGCTTTCTCA. This encodes CSVGKGTEAFS.

In this sample, this clonotype turned up a few times. The V and J genes are TRBV12-3 or TRBV12-4 and TRBJ2-3; 8 bases map to TRBD2. This CDR3 spans 16 amino acids. V was pared by 3 bases and J by 3 bases, with 8 bases of the junction left unmatched. This chain's CDR3 is CASSFSTGLGTDTQYF. The CDR3 coding sequence is TGTGCCAGCAGTTTTTCGACGGGACTAGGGACAGATACGCAGTATTTT.

Concerning this clonotype itself: A clone one base away is much larger, so this may be a read error. The genes are TRBV30 and TRBJ1-4, with D perhaps matching TRBD1 (6 bases). CDR3 length: 15 amino acids. The V end was cut by 3 bases, the J end by 4 bases, with 15 bases between. The V gene's germline CDR1 is GTSNPN and CDR2 SVGIG (reference sequence). The CDR3: CAWSDTGNSNEKLFF. In DNA form, the CDR3 reads TGTGCCTGGAGCGATACAGGGAACAGTAATGAAAAACTGTTTTTT.